This T cell receptor (beta chain) was sequenced for a study of shared clonotypes between healthy human individuals (dated by TCRdb to 2020 to 2021). About the full investigation: The cohort comprised a couple of women and a few men aged 18 to 49 years. Blood TCR repertoires of several healthy adults were deeply sequenced to estimate repertoire size and the extent of clonotype sharing between individuals. Libraries were prepared and TCR repertoires were sequenced by different laboratories using diverse techniques, in order to increase sequencing depth and limit assay-specific biases. Between about 0.9 and 10 billion PBMCs per donor were obtained by leukapheresis.

Healthy HIV-negative adults with no recently reported acute infections or vaccinations were included as donors. Every donor was a Caucasian adult living in Nashville, Tennessee, USA. In the unsorted samples, 85 million to 100 million PBMCs were counted, and genomic DNA was extracted using the QIAamp DNA Blood Mini kit. After blood collection by leukapheresis, PBMCs were isolated using Ficoll-Histopaque density gradient centrifugation and then cryopreserved in the vapor phase of liquid nitrogen. Using the deep immunoSEQ assay, TCR CDR3 regions were amplified from genomic DNA by multiplex PCR. Extracted genomic DNA from each cell subset was spread evenly across all wells of several immunoSEQ 96-well plates, with each plate serving as a replicate. For unsorted PBMC, around 330 ng genomic DNA, equal to roughly 33,000 T cell genomes, was loaded into each replicate PCR. Genomic DNA from unsorted PBMC was sequenced over ten immunoSEQ deep assay plates. Purified libraries were quantified with a Qubit 3.0 fluorometer, sized on a Bioanalyzer 2100, and re-quantified with the KAPA Library Quantification kit. Every immunoSEQ 96-well plate was sequenced on a separate single-read 150-cycle Illumina NextSeq 550 flow cell. The original pipeline was this. Because the immunoSEQ output held only junctional sequences and lacked quality scores, the filtering could not match the filtering applied to full-length reads. Sequences were annotated with PyIR, a Python wrapper for IgBLAST v1.9, and V/J genes and CDR3 were assigned using IMGT germline references. Reads were filtered out if the reads had weak V/J assignments (E-value above 1e-6), no CDR3, stop codons, out-of-frame junctions, or ambiguous translated residues. V3J clonotypes were defined by identical inferred V gene, J gene, and CDR3 amino acid sequence. Percentage overlap between repertoires was computed as shared unique clonotypes divided by the size of the smaller repertoire. RTK rarefaction, the Chao1 estimator, and Recon v2.1 estimates of unobserved clonotypes were used to assess repertoire richness. TCRdb limited this immuneACCESS table to in-frame rearrangements with V and J called. A share of clones is missing; checked studies link under half to unresolved V genes, and the rest is unexplained. The V and J calls and clone size come from that table; D and trimming were worked out from the DNA. This sample holds 470,000 or so clones; about 78% were observed only once. The ten top clones hold 12% of the sample.

Concerning this clone: It has no known antigen specificity. It has no much larger one-base neighbor in the sample; base qualities were not kept.

Findings and caveats that apply to the study as a whole: Sampling was limited to blood, and TCR repertoires in tissue likely differ from TCR repertoires in blood. Based on pairwise subsampling, the degree of clonotype sharing among donors was expected to be affected by sequencing depth. The genetic and exposure-history diversity represented was limited by the small number of donors.

Reading from cysteine to phenylalanine, the CDR3 counts 15 amino acids. Of the read, only the CDR3 DNA is kept; its 45 bases are in frame from base 1. V is cut back by 5 bases and J by 9 bases, with 14 bases in the junction unmatched. Based on the germline V gene (reference sequence), the CDR1 and CDR2 sequences are SGHKS and YYEKEE. The receptor was derived from a woman in her thirties or forties in good health. Some clones in this sample may be carry-over from other donors' samples. The V gene is TRBV5-5 and the J gene is TRBJ2-1, with TRBD1 identical over 7 junction bases. Sample: PBMCs. The DNA is as follows: TGTGCCAGCAGTTTAGGACAGGTCCCTGGGAGTGAGCAGTTCTTC. The encoded protein is CASSLGQVPGSEQFF.